Shown below are 20 T cell receptor beta chains from a single sample sequenced in a study of beta chain features in type 1 diabetes. The authors reverse transcribed all of the isolated RNA, so sequencing captured expressed TCRB transcripts. Profiling relied on immunoSEQ multiplex PCR, and the TCRdb table lists in-frame clones only, not all of them. This sample has a few hundred thousand clones; roughly 30% occur once, and the top ten carry under 4.5%. What was sequenced was central memory CD4+ T cells from blood. These receptors all come from a young man in good health.

The chain's CDR3 is CASSTRKGGSVYEQYF. The CDR3 DNA follows: TGTGCCAGCAGTACCCGGAAAGGGGGCTCAGTCTACGAGCAGTACTTC. The chain employs TRBV27 and TRBJ2-7; 7 nucleotides match TRBD1. The CDR3 loop spans 16 amino acids. Losses at the gene ends were 5 bases for V and 3 bases for J; bases not matched to a gene: 13. Per the germline V gene, CDR1 is MNHEY and CDR2 is SMNVEV (reference sequence).

This clone was recorded a few times. This rearrangement joins TRBV28 to TRBJ2-5, with 11 bases matching TRBD1. CDR3 length: 14 amino acids. Germline CDR1 MDHEN, CDR2 SYDVKM. V was pared by 8 bases and J by 5 bases, with 7 bases of the junction left unmatched. The CDR3 reads CASQRTGGGETQYF. The CDR3 bases are TGTGCCAGCCAACGGACAGGGGGCGGGGAGACCCAGTACTTC.

This clone was recorded a few times. This chain joins TRBV7-8 and TRBJ1-5; unclear D gene. The germline V and J ends were trimmed by 3 bases and 5 bases, with 11 bases remaining between them. The CDR3 contains 14 residues. Germline values: CDR1 SGHVS, CDR2 FQNEAQ. The CDR3 bases are TGTGCCAGCAGCTTCTCGGGCAAAGATCAGCCCCAGCATTTT. Its translation is CASSFSGKDQPQHF.

The chain employs TRBV2 and TRBJ1-1; D is undetermined. The CDR3 extends over 14 amino acids. Germline V gene lookup returns CDR1 SNHLY and CDR2 FYNNEI. Trimming left V 4 bases short and J 4 bases short, with 13 bases between. CDR3 nucleotide sequence: TGTGCCAGCAGTGGATCCCTTCTGGGCACTGAAGCTTTCTTT. It is translated as CASSGSLLGTEAFF.

This clone was detected only once. V gene TRBV6-1 combines with J gene TRBJ2-1; D gene unclear. Germline V CDR1 and CDR2: MNHNS, SASEGT. This CDR3 is 15 amino acids long. V lost 0 bases and J 10 bases, leaving 16 bases between the germline ends. In DNA form, the CDR3 reads TGTGCCAGCAGTGAAGCCTCGCTAGGACGGGTGGAGCAGTTCTTC. This encodes CASSEASLGRVEQFF.

This clone has more than one count but fewer than ten. This rearrangement joins TRBV30 to TRBJ1-4; D unclear. CDR1 and CDR2 (germline): GTSNPN, SVGIG (reference sequence). V lost 1 base, J lost 5 bases, and 14 bases lay in between. The CDR3 is 15 residues long. The CDR3: CAWSDFGVQNEKLFF. In DNA form, the CDR3 reads TGTGCCTGGAGTGACTTCGGGGTTCAGAATGAAAAACTGTTTTTT.

The sample holds a few counts of this clone. The same CDR3 can be traced to other DNA sequences in this sample. The gene calls are TRBV7-9 and TRBJ2-2; TRBD1 aligns across 7 bases. CDR1 is SEHNR, CDR2 FQNEAQ, per germline (reference sequence). The length of the CDR3 is 15 residues. The J segment lost 2 bases and the V segment lost 4 bases, leaving 4 bases of the junction unmatched. CDR3 sequence (DNA): TGTGCCAGCAGCTCGGGACAGAGCAACACCGGGGAGCTGTTTTTT. Encoded protein: CASSSGQSNTGELFF.

Points on this clone: The sample has other DNA sequences that encode this CDR3 too. The chain combines TRBV30 with TRBJ1-5, with TRBD1 as a possible D gene (5 bases). The CDR3 contains 14 residues. V lost 5 bases, J lost 7 bases, and 18 bases lay in between. Germline values: CDR1 GTSNPN, CDR2 SVGIG (reference sequence). CDR3 coding DNA: TGTGCCTGGTCCCCCACGGGGGGATTGCAGCCCCAGCATTTT. Translation gives CAWSPTGGLQPQHF.

At least ten counts were recorded for this clone. This chain links TRBV6-5 with TRBJ2-7; perhaps TRBD2 as D (5 bases). CDR3 length: 12 amino acids. In germline, CDR1 is MNHEY, CDR2 SVGAGI. Trimming removed 8 bases at V and 5 bases at J, with 13 bases between. Here the CDR3 DNA reads TGTGCCAGCGGGCGGAGGTCAAACGAGCAGTACTTC. Its protein is CASGRRSNEQYF.

There are a few counts of this clone. V is TRBV6-5 and J is TRBJ2-1; TRBD1 aligns across 7 bases. The CDR3 is 15 amino acids. J was trimmed by 2 bases and V by 5 bases; bases with no gene match: 6. Germline loops: CDR1 MNHEY, CDR2 SVGAGI. The CDR3 DNA reads as TGTGCCAGCAGTAAGGAACAGGGGCCCTACAATGAGCAGTTCTTC. This codes for CASSKEQGPYNEQFF.

The table lists this clone with a count of one. V gene TRBV5-1 combines with J gene TRBJ2-7; no definite D call. V was cut by 0 bases and J by 3 bases, with 13 bases left in between. Germline CDR1 SGHRS, CDR2 YFSETQ. The CDR3 extends over 15 amino acids. CDR3 protein: CASSLGGAENYEQYF. CDR3 bases: TGCGCCAGCAGCTTGGGTGGAGCTGAAAACTACGAGCAGTACTTC.

This clone was counted only a few times. The chain employs TRBV2 and TRBJ2-1; 7 bases match TRBD1. The germline gives CDR1 SNHLY, CDR2 FYNNEI. This CDR3 comprises 16 residues. V shed 10 bases, J shed 4 bases, and the junction held 16 bases outside the gene matches. CDR3: CANSRGLGTTYNEQFF. The CDR3 nucleotides are TGTGCCAACTCAAGGGGGCTTGGGACCACTTACAATGAGCAGTTCTTC.

The sample holds many counts of this clone. V is TRBV10-3 and J is TRBJ2-1; D unresolved. CDR1 and CDR2 from the germline V gene are ENHRY and SYGVKD. V was pared by 9 bases and J by 5 bases, with 8 bases between. The CDR3 spans 11 residues. The CDR3 protein is CAIWEDNEQFF. The CDR3 bases are TGTGCCATTTGGGAAGACAATGAGCAGTTCTTC.

This clone appeared a few times. This chain uses TRBV18 with TRBJ2-1, with 10 bases identical to TRBD2. The CDR3 has 15 residues. Trimming took 3 bases from V and 3 from J; bases not matched to a gene: 2. Germline V gene data show CDR1 as KGHSH and CDR2 as LQKENI. In nucleotides, the CDR3 is TGTGCCAGCTCACCGGCTAGCGGGGGCTACAATGAGCAGTTCTTC. Residues: CASSPASGGYNEQFF.

This clone came up a few times. The chain employs TRBV29-1 and TRBJ2-6, with 11 bases fitting TRBD1. Trimming removed 3 bases from V and 0 bases from J; junction bases left unmatched: 7. Germline V gene sequence: CDR1 SQVTM, CDR2 ANQGSEA. This CDR3 has 18 amino acids. The CDR3 region has the DNA TGCAGCGTTGAGTCCGGACAGGGGGCCTCCTCTGGGGCCAACGTCCTGACTTTC. It is translated as CSVESGQGASSGANVLTF.

This clone was found a few times. The rearrangement uses TRBV7-2 and TRBJ2-7; possible D gene TRBD1, 5 bases. This CDR3 contains 15 residues. Trimming took 1 base from V and 6 from J, leaving 16 bases between them. The germline V gene has CDR1 SGHTA and CDR2 FQGNSA. The CDR3 sequence: CASSLGSQGTLEQYF. CDR3 DNA: TGTGCCAGCAGCTTAGGTTCTCAGGGTACCCTCGAGCAGTACTTC. Full variable domain (missing parts from reference TRBV7-2 and TRBJ2-7): GAGVSQSPSNKVTEKGKDVELRCDPISGHTALYWYRQSLGQGLEFLIYFQGNSAPDKSGLPSDRFSAERTGGSVSTLTIQRTQQEDSAVYLCASSLGSQGTLEQYFGPGTRLTVT.

This clone was seen a handful of times. The V call is TRBV5-3, the J call TRBJ2-1; 7 bases fit TRBD2. TRBV5-3 is identified as an open reading frame with a role that is uncertain. Germline trimming cut 5 bases from V and 9 bases from J; bases unmatched to any gene: 11. CDR3 size: 14 residues. The CDR3: CARRRGTIPTEQFF. The DNA of the CDR3 is TGTGCCAGAAGACGCGGGACTATTCCTACTGAGCAGTTCTTC.

The chain combines TRBV15 with TRBJ1-5, with TRBD1 matching over 8 bases. The length of the CDR3 is 15 residues. Germline V gives CDR1 LNHNV, CDR2 YYDKDF (reference sequence). The V segment lost 2 bases and the J segment 4 bases; nucleotides outside the gene matches: 4. The CDR3 is CATSRTGQDNQPQHF. The CDR3 bases are TGTGCCACCAGCAGAACGGGACAGGATAATCAGCCCCAGCATTTT.

This clone has more than one count but fewer than ten. The chain uses TRBV7-2 and TRBJ2-1; tentative D call: TRBD1 (6 bases). In germline, CDR1 is SGHTA, CDR2 FQGNSA. CDR3 size: 14 residues. Trimming took 5 bases from V and 7 from J, leaving 15 bases between them. CDR3 sequence (DNA): TGTGCCAGCAGCCCCTCCAGGGGTGGAAATGAGCAGTTCTTC. It is translated as CASSPSRGGNEQFF. The variable domain in full, completed from reference TRBV7-2 and TRBJ2-1, reads GAGVSQSPSNKVTEKGKDVELRCDPISGHTALYWYRQSLGQGLEFLIYFQGNSAPDKSGLPSDRFSAERTGGSVSTLTIQRTQQEDSAVYLCASSPSRGGNEQFFGPGTRLTVL.

This clone has a handful of counts. The same CDR3 can be traced to other DNA sequences in this sample. V is TRBV27 and J is TRBJ2-1, with unresolved D. Germline V CDR1 and CDR2: MNHEY, SMNVEV (reference sequence). This CDR3 comprises 12 residues. V was shortened by 8 bases and J by 8 bases, with 13 bases between the two germline ends. CDR3 in amino acids: CASRSSGYEQFF. CDR3 coding DNA: TGTGCCAGCCGGTCTTCGGGCTATGAGCAGTTCTTC.